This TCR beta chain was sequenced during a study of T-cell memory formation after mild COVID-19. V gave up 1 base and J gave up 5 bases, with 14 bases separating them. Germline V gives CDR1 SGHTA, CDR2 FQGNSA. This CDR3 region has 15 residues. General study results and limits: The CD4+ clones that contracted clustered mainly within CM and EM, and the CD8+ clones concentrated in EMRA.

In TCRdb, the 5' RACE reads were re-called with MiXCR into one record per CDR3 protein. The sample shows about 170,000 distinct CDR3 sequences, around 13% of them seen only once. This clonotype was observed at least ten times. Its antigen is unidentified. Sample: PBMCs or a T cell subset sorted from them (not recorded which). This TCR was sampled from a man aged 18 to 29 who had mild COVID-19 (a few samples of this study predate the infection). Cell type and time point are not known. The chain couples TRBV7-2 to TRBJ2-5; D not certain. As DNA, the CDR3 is TGTGCCAGCAGCTTAGATTCTAATCCCCTGGAGACCCAGTACTTC. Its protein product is CASSLDSNPLETQYF.